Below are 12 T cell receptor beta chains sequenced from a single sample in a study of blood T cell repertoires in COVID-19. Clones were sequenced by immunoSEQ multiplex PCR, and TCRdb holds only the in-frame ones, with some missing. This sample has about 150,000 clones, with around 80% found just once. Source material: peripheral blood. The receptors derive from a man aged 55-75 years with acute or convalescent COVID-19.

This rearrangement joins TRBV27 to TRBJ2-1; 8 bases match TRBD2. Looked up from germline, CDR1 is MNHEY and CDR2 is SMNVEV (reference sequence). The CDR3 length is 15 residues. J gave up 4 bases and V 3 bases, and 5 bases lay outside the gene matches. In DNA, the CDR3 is TGTGCCAGCAGTTTGTCAGCGGGGGAGTACAATGAGCAGTTCTTC. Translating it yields CASSLSAGEYNEQFF.

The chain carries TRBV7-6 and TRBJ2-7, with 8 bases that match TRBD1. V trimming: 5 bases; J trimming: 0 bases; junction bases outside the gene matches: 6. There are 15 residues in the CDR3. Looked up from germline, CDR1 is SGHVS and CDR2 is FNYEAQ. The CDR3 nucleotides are TGTGCCAGCAGCCCGACAGGGGCCACCTCCTACGAGCAGTACTTC. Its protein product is CASSPTGATSYEQYF.

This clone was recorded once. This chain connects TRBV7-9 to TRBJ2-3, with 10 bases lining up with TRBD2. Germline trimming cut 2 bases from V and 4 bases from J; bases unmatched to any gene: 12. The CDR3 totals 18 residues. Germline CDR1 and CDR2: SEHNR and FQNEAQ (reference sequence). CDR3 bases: TGTGCCAGCAGCTTAAGTGTGGGCCCTAGCGGGAGTGCAGATACGCAGTATTTT. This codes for CASSLSVGPSGSADTQYF.

The CDR3 DNA is TGTGCCAGCAGTTTGACAGGGTGGGGTGGTTCACCCCTCCACTTT. Amino acid sequence: CASSLTGWGGSPLHF. The chain employs TRBV27 and TRBJ1-6, with TRBD1 matching over 7 bases. Trimming at V came to 3 bases and at J to 9 bases, leaving 8 bases not matched to a gene. CDR3 length equals 15 residues. Germline V gene sequence: CDR1 MNHEY, CDR2 SMNVEV (reference sequence).

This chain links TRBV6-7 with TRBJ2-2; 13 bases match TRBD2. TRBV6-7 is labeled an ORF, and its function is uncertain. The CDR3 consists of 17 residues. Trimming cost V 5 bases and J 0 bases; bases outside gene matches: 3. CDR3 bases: TGTGCCAGCAGTAAGGGACTAGCGGGATCGAACACCGGGGAGCTGTTTTTT. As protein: CASSKGLAGSNTGELFF.

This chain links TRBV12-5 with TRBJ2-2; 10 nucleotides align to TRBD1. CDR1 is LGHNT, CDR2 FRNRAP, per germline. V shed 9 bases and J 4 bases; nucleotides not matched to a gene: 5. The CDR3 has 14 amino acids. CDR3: CASGGTGATGELFF. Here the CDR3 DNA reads TGTGCTAGCGGGGGGACAGGGGCCACCGGGGAGCTGTTTTTT.

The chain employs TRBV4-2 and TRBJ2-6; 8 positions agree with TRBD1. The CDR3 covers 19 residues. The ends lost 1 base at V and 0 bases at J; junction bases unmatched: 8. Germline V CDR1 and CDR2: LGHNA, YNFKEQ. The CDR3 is CASSQVSWTGNSGANVLTF. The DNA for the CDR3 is TGTGCCAGCAGCCAAGTATCCTGGACAGGGAACTCTGGGGCCAACGTCCTGACTTTC.

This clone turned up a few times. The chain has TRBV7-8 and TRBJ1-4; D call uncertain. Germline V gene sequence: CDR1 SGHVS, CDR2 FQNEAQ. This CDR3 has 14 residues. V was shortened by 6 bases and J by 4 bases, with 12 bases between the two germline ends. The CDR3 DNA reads TGTGCCAGCAGTTCCTGGAGAAATAATGAAAAACTGTTTTTT. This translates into CASSSWRNNEKLFF.

The CDR3 region is CASSLQDRVNTGELFF. The CDR3 nucleotides read TGTGCCAGCAGCTTGCAGGACAGAGTTAACACCGGGGAGCTGTTTTTT. The V call is TRBV7-3, the J call TRBJ2-2, with a weak D call TRBD1 (6 bases). Per the germline V gene, CDR1 is SGHTA and CDR2 is FQGTGA. Deletions cut 3 bases from V and 2 bases from J, with 13 bases between. This CDR3 region has 16 residues.

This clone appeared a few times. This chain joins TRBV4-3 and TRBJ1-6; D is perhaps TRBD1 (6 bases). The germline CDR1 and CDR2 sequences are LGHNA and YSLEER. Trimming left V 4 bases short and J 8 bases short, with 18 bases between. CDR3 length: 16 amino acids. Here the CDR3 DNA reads TGCGCCAGCAGCCCGAGATCGCAGGGGAGGGATTCACCCCTCCACTTT. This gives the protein CASSPRSQGRDSPLHF.

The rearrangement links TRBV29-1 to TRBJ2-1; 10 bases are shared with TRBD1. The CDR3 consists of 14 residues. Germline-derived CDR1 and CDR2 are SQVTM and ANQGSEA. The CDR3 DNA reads TGCACCACAAAGGGACAGGGGCTCTACAATGAGCAGTTCTTC. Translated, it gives CTTKGQGLYNEQFF.

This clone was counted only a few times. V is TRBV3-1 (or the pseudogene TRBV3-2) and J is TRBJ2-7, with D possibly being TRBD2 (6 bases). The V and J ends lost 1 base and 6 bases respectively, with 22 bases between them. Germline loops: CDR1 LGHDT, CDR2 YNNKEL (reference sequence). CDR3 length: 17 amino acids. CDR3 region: CASSQGAEGPSWREQYF. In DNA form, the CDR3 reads TGTGCCAGCAGCCAAGGGGCGGAGGGTCCCTCTTGGCGCGAGCAGTACTTC.